This passage covers 9 T cell receptor beta chains from one sample sequenced in a study of response to subunit inactivated influenza vaccine. Using its own MiXCR run on the RT-PCR reads, TCRdb lists one record per CDR3 protein. This repertoire shows hundreds of thousands of distinct CDR3 sequences, approximately 14% found once; its top ten account for roughly 11%. Sequencing was performed on PBMCs from blood, taken 11 to 12 days after vaccination. These TCRs come from a man in his forties or fifties who received an inactivated influenza vaccine.

V and J are TRBV4-3 and TRBJ2-7; 9 bases align to TRBD1. Losses at the gene ends were 4 bases for V and 6 bases for J; bases not matched to a gene: 7. Germline V gives CDR1 LGHNA, CDR2 YSLEER. There are 14 residues in the CDR3. The CDR3, as DNA: TGCGCCAGCAGCCTACGGGACAGGGAGGGCGAGCAGTACTTC. Translating gives CASSLRDREGEQYF.

DNA for the CDR3: TGTGCCAGCAGGGTAGAGCTCGGGGCAAGGGAGCAGTTCTTC. Residues: CASRVELGAREQFF. The V and J genes are TRBV3-1 and TRBJ2-1; D possibly uses TRBD1 or TRBD2 (5 bases each). The ends were cut back, 6 bases at V and 10 bases at J, with 19 bases in the middle. The CDR3 is 14 amino acids. CDR1 and CDR2 from the germline V gene are LGHDT and YNNKEL (reference sequence).

The rearrangement links TRBV7-2 to TRBJ2-7, with 10 bases matching TRBD2. CDR3 length: 17 residues. The V segment lost 1 base and the J segment 6 bases; nucleotides outside the gene matches: 12. Per the germline V gene, CDR1 is SGHTA and CDR2 is FQGNSA. The CDR3 reads CASSLGSAGGPQGEQYF. DNA for the CDR3: TGTGCCAGCAGCTTAGGGTCAGCGGGAGGGCCGCAGGGCGAGCAGTACTTC.

This chain links TRBV14 with TRBJ2-1; 16 bases line up with TRBD2. The CDR3 length is 18 residues. The J segment lost 8 bases and the V segment lost 2 bases, leaving 9 bases of the junction unmatched. Germline V CDR1 and CDR2: SGHDN, FVKESK. The CDR3 loop reads CASSQQGLAGGDLDEQFF. The CDR3 coding sequence is TGTGCCAGCAGCCAACAGGGACTAGCGGGAGGGGATTTGGATGAGCAGTTCTTC. Together with reference TRBV14 and TRBJ2-1, the CDR3 gives the full variable domain: EAGVTQFPSHSVIEKGQTVTLRCDPISGHDNLYWYRRVMGKEIKFLLHFVKESKQDESGMPNNRFLAERTGGTYSTLKVQPAELEDSGVYFCASSQQGLAGGDLDEQFFGPGTRLTVL.

The rearrangement uses TRBV28 and TRBJ1-1; TRBD1 is a possible D gene (6 bases). Germline lookup yields CDR1 MDHEN and CDR2 SYDVKM. The CDR3 contains 10 residues. V lost 10 bases and J 8 bases, leaving 11 bases between the germline ends. The CDR3 nucleotides read TGTGCCACCATGACAGGAGAAGCTTTCTTT. Encoded protein: CATMTGEAFF.

The chain recombines TRBV10-3 with TRBJ1-1; D unclear. The length of the CDR3 is 13 residues. Trimming removed 8 bases at V and 5 bases at J, with 15 bases between. Germline V gene lookup returns CDR1 ENHRY and CDR2 SYGVKD. CDR3 sequence: CAIGGLPGTEAFF. CDR3 coding DNA: TGTGCCATCGGCGGGCTACCGGGGACTGAAGCTTTCTTT.

This clonotype was seen only a few times. Because the CDR3's place on the DNA is in doubt, the DNA is left out and the CDR3 is given as listed by TCRdb. The chain is built from TRBV11-2 and TRBJ2-5; TRBD1 is taken as the D call from the table, unchecked against the DNA. A total of 15 residues make up the CDR3, ends included. The germline V gene encodes CDR1 SGHAT and CDR2 FQNNGV. The CDR3 loop reads CASSRGQYFGETQYF.

The V and J genes are TRBV24-1 and TRBJ2-2, with a tentative D call TRBD2 (5 bases). The CDR3 is 15 residues long. Trimming pared 6 bases from V and 2 bases from J, leaving 12 bases between. Per germline, CDR1 KGHDR and CDR2 SFDVKD. CDR3 in DNA: TGTGCCACCAGTCTTCCGGGAAGAAACACCGGGGAGCTGTTTTTT. It encodes CATSLPGRNTGELFF.

This clonotype appeared a few times. This sequence joins TRBV25-1 and TRBJ2-2, with D possibly being TRBD1 (5 bases). The ends were cut back, 7 bases at V and 7 bases at J, with 16 bases in the middle. This CDR3 has 14 amino acids. Germline CDR1 MGHDK, CDR2 SYGVNS. The CDR3 DNA reads TGTGCCAGCAAAGAGGCAGGGATCCTCGGGGAGCTGTTTTTT. It encodes CASKEAGILGELFF.